This passage covers 7 T cell receptor beta chains from one sample sequenced in a study of spatial heterogeneity in lung cancer. One entry per CDR3 protein results from TCRdb running MiXCR on the 5' RACE reads. The sample has more than 85,000 distinct CDR3 sequences, 7% to 9% seen once; the top ten hold about 7.1%. The sample's time point: sample taken at primary tumor resection. The input material, whole RNA from tumor, nontumor lung or frozen PBMC, was sequenced unsorted. The specimen was PBMCs, collected at surgery. The receptor set was obtained from a male donor with early-stage non-small cell lung cancer.

This clonotype was seen many times. The rearrangement uses TRBV7-2 and TRBJ2-5; TRBD1 aligns across 7 bases. V lost 5 bases, J lost 2 bases, and 11 bases stayed unmatched. The CDR3 is made up of 16 amino acids. The germline gives CDR1 SGHTA, CDR2 FQGNSA. CDR3 nucleotide sequence: TGTGCCAGCAGCCTAGGGGGCCGGACAGAACAAGAGACCCAGTACTTC. The encoded protein is CASSLGGRTEQETQYF.

This clonotype was found many times. This rearrangement joins TRBV10-3 to TRBJ2-5, with D perhaps TRBD2 (6 bases). The germline CDR1 and CDR2 sequences are ENHRY and SYGVKD. This CDR3 region has 14 residues. The V end lost 0 bases, the J end lost 5 bases, and 10 bases lay between the germline ends. Here the CDR3 DNA reads TGTGCCATCAGTGAGTCGAGGGGAGGTGAGACCCAGTACTTC. This gives the protein CAISESRGGETQYF.

This sequence joins TRBV7-3 and TRBJ1-2; TRBD1 might be the D (5 bases). V shed 0 bases and J shed 7 bases, with 9 bases lying between them. The CDR3 is made up of 13 amino acids. Germline V lookup: CDR1 SGHTA, CDR2 FQGTGA. The CDR3 spells CASSLTREGGYTF. The CDR3 coding sequence is TGTGCCAGCAGCTTAACCAGGGAGGGTGGCTACACCTTC.

There are many counts of this clonotype. The V gene is TRBV7-9, the J gene TRBJ2-7; 11 positions agree with TRBD2. The V and J ends lost 5 bases and 2 bases, in that order; junction bases with no gene match: 5. The germline CDR1 and CDR2 sequences are SEHNR and FQNEAQ (reference sequence). The CDR3 length is 15 residues. The CDR3 coding sequence is TGTGCCAGCAGCAAGACTAGCGGGGTTACCTACGAGCAGTACTTC. This codes for CASSKTSGVTYEQYF.

This clonotype was counted only a few times. The chain has TRBV5-1 and TRBJ2-7; D possibly corresponds to TRBD1 (5 bases). Trimming pared 0 bases from V and 0 bases from J, leaving 10 bases between. This CDR3 has 15 amino acids. Germline lookup yields CDR1 SGHRS and CDR2 YFSETQ. CDR3 loop: CASSLGTTSSYEQYF. The CDR3 DNA follows: TGCGCCAGCAGCTTGGGGACAACCTCCTCCTACGAGCAGTACTTC.

The V call is TRBV4-2, the J call TRBJ2-7; the D gene could be TRBD1 or TRBD2 (5 bases each). This CDR3 has 17 residues. CDR1 is LGHNA and CDR2 is YNFKEQ in the germline V gene. Trimming cost V 0 bases and J 9 bases, with 24 bases left between them. The CDR3 here is CASSQDSGLGLLGGQYF. The CDR3 DNA is TGTGCCAGCAGCCAAGATTCGGGGCTCGGTCTCCTAGGCGGGCAGTACTTC.

This clonotype occurred many times. This sequence joins TRBV18 and TRBJ2-7; D call uncertain. Germline V gene lookup returns CDR1 KGHSH and CDR2 LQKENI. CDR3 length equals 14 residues. Trimming removed 6 bases from V and 6 bases from J, with 18 bases in between. Here the CDR3 reads CASSPSAPRTEQYF. The CDR3 DNA is TGTGCCAGCTCCCCGTCGGCCCCCCGGACCGAGCAGTACTTC.